Here is one T cell receptor (gamma chain) with its context. This could be a read error, since a much larger clone is one nucleotide away. TCRdb reprocessed the reads using CATT. There are approximately 2,500 gamma-chain clones in the sample; around 40% occur only once, and 4.6% lies in the top ten. Germline V gene data show CDR1 as VTNTFY and CDR2 as YDVSTARD (reference sequence). The CDR3 has 12 amino acids. The entry originates in a study of gamma-delta chains in newborns, infants, children. For the study at large: Microbial exposure reportedly drives polyclonal innate γδ T cell expansion after birth.

Input material: blood. The receptor comes from a child who was a newborn, infant or young child, either healthy, febrile or measles-vaccinated (not recorded which). The V call is TRGV3, the J call TRGJ1 or TRGJ2. Here the J gene came from matching the DNA to germline, since TCRdb omits it. The CDR3: CATWDGQSKKLF. The CDR3 DNA is TGTGCCACTTGGGACGGGCAAAGCAAGAAACTCTTT.